The present T cell receptor (beta chain) was sequenced within a study of T cell changes during pregnancy in multiple sclerosis. This clone was recorded once. Assay used: immunoSEQ multiplex PCR; TCRdb lists only in-frame clones, some missing. The data hold over 50,000 clones, with 75% to 90% observed a single time. Germline values: CDR1 KGHSH, CDR2 LQKENI. Trimming stripped 1 base from V and 5 bases from J, with 14 bases between. There are 15 residues in the CDR3. The chain employs TRBV18 and TRBJ1-1; D unresolved. The receptor's source is a female donor with multiple sclerosis, enrolled in a pregnancy study. The sample here was CD4+ T cells from peripheral blood mononuclear cells, taken in the third trimester of pregnancy. The CDR3 region is CASSPLSSDGTEAFF. The CDR3 DNA reads TGTGCCAGCTCACCACTATCGAGCGATGGTACTGAAGCTTTCTTT.